The 20 T cell receptor beta chains below were found in one sample sequenced in a study of T cells expressing NK-cell markers. TCRdb processed the 5' RACE reads again and assigns one entry to each CDR3 protein, with no DNA. The sample totals 400,000 to 500,000 distinct CDR3 sequences. The sample consisted of blood T cells: a sorted CD56 or NKG2C T cell subset, CD4+ or CD8+ T cells, or bulk PBMC T cells (not recorded which). These receptors came from a woman between 18 and 69 years old in good health.

The CDR3: CASSLGGRYYGYTF. This rearrangement joins TRBV12-3 or TRBV12-4 to TRBJ1-2. The CDR3 sequence is 14 residues long.

The rearrangement uses TRBV20-1 and TRBJ1-2; lacking DNA, the TRBD1 call made by TCRdb goes unchecked. CDR1 is DFQATT and CDR2 is SNEGSKA in the germline V gene (reference sequence). The CDR3 covers 16 residues. CDR3 residues: CSANIAIGQENYGYTF.

The genes are TRBV12-3 or TRBV12-4 and TRBJ2-1; TCRdb gives TRBD1 as the D gene, but with no DNA this cannot be confirmed. The CDR3 spans 12 residues. This CDR3 is CASRDRGRQQFF.

This chain links TRBV5-1 with TRBJ2-1; TCRdb picks TRBD1, but there is no DNA to check that call. Per germline, CDR1 SGHRS and CDR2 YFSETQ. The length of the CDR3 is 16 residues. The CDR3 loop reads CASSLLQASSNNEQFF.

The V call is TRBV20-1, the J call TRBJ2-3; TCRdb returns TRBD1, unconfirmable since there is no DNA. The CDR3 is 15 amino acids. The germline V gene has CDR1 DFQATT and CDR2 SNEGSKA (reference sequence). CDR3 region: CSARVDGAGTDTQYF.

The gene calls are TRBV20-1 and TRBJ2-7; TCRdb's assignment of TRBD1 cannot be checked, as there is no DNA. The CDR3 runs to 15 residues. CDR1 DFQATT and CDR2 SNEGSKA come from the germline V gene (reference sequence). CDR3 protein: CSAIGLRGGTYEQYF.

This chain uses TRBV7-2 with TRBJ2-7. CDR3 length: 12 amino acids. CDR1 and CDR2 from the germline V gene are SGHTA and FQGNSA. CDR3 loop: CASSSSAYEQYF.

The chain links TRBV27 to TRBJ2-2; the TCRdb call, TRBD2, lacks DNA for checking. Germline V gene sequence: CDR1 MNHEY, CDR2 SMNVEV (reference sequence). This CDR3 contains 19 residues. The CDR3 loop reads CASWTPGLAGGPRTGELFF.

The rearrangement uses TRBV6-5 and TRBJ2-1. CDR3 length equals 15 residues. Looked up from germline, CDR1 is MNHEY and CDR2 is SVGAGI. This CDR3 reads CASSYNPSSYNEQFF.

The chain recombines TRBV5-6 with TRBJ2-5; the D gene TCRdb calls, TRBD1, cannot be checked with no DNA. The CDR3 extends over 14 amino acids. CDR1 is SGHDT, CDR2 YYEEEE, per germline. The CDR3 sequence is CASSLWVPRETQYF.

V usage is TRBV12-3 or TRBV12-4 and J usage is TRBJ2-3; TCRdb's D call, TRBD2, is unchecked because there is no DNA. The CDR3 length is 15 residues. The CDR3 here is CASSFIRTGGDTQYF.

The rearrangement uses TRBV28 and TRBJ1-5. CDR3 length equals 16 residues. CDR1 and CDR2 from the germline V gene are MDHEN and SYDVKM. CDR3 region: CASSLLFGRINQPQHF.

The gene calls are TRBV12-3 or TRBV12-4 and TRBJ2-7; there is no DNA to check the TCRdb D call of TRBD2. The CDR3 has 15 amino acids. CDR3 protein: CASSFRRRGSYEQYF.

V gene TRBV28 combines with J gene TRBJ1-1; checking the TCRdb D call of TRBD1 is not possible without DNA. The CDR3 spans 17 residues. Per the germline V gene, CDR1 is MDHEN and CDR2 is SYDVKM. The CDR3 loop reads CASRSTRRQGGNTEAFF.

The chain is built from TRBV18 and TRBJ2-1. This CDR3 region has 12 residues. The V gene's germline CDR1 is KGHSH and CDR2 LQKENI. The CDR3 spells CASSPGGAEQFF.

The CDR3: CASRPLATDTQYF. The chain has TRBV28 and TRBJ2-3. The CDR3 is 13 amino acids. Germline assignment: CDR1 MDHEN and CDR2 SYDVKM.

The gene calls are TRBV6-5 and TRBJ1-1; TCRdb's D call of TRBD1 is untestable without DNA. The V gene's germline CDR1 is MNHEY and CDR2 SVGAGI. The CDR3 runs 15 residues. The CDR3 sequence is CASSYSGGPDTEAFF.

V and J are TRBV7-7 and TRBJ2-2; the TRBD1 assignment by TCRdb is unverifiable without DNA. CDR1 is SSHAT, CDR2 FNYEAQ, per germline (reference sequence). The CDR3 is 16 amino acids. This CDR3 is CASSPYGTANTGELFF.

This CDR3 reads CASSSGRVADTDTQYF. This sequence joins TRBV5-4 and TRBJ2-3; the TRBD2 assignment by TCRdb is unverifiable without DNA. The CDR3 extends over 16 amino acids. The germline CDR1 and CDR2 sequences are SGHNT and YYREEE (reference sequence).

This chain connects TRBV4-3 to TRBJ2-7; the D call of TRBD1 rests on TCRdb alone, since no DNA is present to check it. The CDR3 sequence is 20 residues long. Germline V gene sequence: CDR1 LGHNA, CDR2 YSLEER. The CDR3 reads CASSQDYPGQGSFSFHEQYF.